This T cell receptor (beta chain) emerged from a study of shared clonotypes between healthy human individuals. Study in general: Researchers drew samples from a couple of women and a few men aged 18 to 49. Per-donor plates numbered three CD4 naive, three CD4 memory, two CD8 naive and one CD8 memory.

Trimming took 4 bases from V and 5 from J; bases not matched to a gene: 10. The CDR3 sequence is 18 residues long. Germline CDR1 and CDR2: SGDLS and YYNGEE. Deep-level running was used for the assay. Profiling relied on immunoSEQ multiplex PCR, and the TCRdb table lists in-frame clones only, not all of them. The sample includes 2 million to 2.5 million clones, about 93% of them seen just once. Selected positively for CCR7 and CD45RO-negative, naive CD8 cells excluded terminally differentiated effector memory CD45RA+ cells. The study drew its donors from healthy HIV-negative adults without recent acute infections or vaccinations.

V usage is TRBV9 and J usage is TRBJ2-2, with 14 bases aligning to TRBD2. Specimen: naive CD8+ T cells from PBMCs. The TCR comes from a man between 18 and 35 years old in good health. Some clones in this sample may be carry-over from other donors' samples. CDR3 amino acids: CASSSPGTSGSITGELFF. The DNA for the CDR3 is TGTGCCAGCAGCTCCCCCGGGACTAGCGGGAGCATAACCGGGGAGCTGTTTTTT.